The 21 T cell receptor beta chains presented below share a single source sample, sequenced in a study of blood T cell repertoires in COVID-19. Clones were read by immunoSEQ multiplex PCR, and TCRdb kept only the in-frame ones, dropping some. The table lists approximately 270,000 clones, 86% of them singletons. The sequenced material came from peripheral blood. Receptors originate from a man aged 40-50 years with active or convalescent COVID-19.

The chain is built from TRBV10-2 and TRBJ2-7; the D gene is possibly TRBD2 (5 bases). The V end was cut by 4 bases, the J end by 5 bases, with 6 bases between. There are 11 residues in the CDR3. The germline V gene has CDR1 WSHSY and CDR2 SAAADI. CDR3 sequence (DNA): TGCGCCAGCAGTGCGAGGGACGAGCAGTACTTC. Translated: CASSARDEQYF.

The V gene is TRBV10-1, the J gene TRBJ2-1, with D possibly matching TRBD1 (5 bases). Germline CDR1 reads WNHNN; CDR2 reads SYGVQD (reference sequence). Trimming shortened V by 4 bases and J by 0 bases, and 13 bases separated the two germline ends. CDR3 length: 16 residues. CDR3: CASSAFRGGSYNEQFF. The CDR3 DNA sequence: TGCGCCAGCAGTGCCTTTAGGGGTGGCTCCTACAATGAGCAGTTCTTC.

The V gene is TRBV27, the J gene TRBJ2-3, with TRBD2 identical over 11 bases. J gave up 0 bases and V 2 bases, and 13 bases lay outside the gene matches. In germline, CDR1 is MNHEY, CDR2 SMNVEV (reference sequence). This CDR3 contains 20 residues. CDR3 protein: CASSLVGTSGAWDSTDTQYF. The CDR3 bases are TGTGCCAGCAGTTTAGTTGGGACTAGCGGAGCTTGGGATAGCACAGATACGCAGTATTTT.

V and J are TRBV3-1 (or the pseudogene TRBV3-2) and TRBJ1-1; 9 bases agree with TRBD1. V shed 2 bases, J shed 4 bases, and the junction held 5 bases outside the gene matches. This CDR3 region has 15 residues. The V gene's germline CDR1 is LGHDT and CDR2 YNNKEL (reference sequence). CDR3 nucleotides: TGTGCCAGCAGCCAAACAGGGGGCCGATTCACTGAAGCTTTCTTT. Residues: CASSQTGGRFTEAFF.

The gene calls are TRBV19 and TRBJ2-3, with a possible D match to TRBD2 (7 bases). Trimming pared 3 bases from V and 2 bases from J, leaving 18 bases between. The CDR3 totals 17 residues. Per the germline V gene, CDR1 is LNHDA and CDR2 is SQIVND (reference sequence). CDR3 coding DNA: TGTGCCAGTAGTATTCGGGGGCCGGGGGGCAACACAGATACGCAGTATTTT. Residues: CASSIRGPGGNTDTQYF.

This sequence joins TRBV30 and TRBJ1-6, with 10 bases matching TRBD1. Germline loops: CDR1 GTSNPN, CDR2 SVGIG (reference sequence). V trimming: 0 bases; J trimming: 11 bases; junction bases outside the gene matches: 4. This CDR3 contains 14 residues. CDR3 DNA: TGTGCCTGGAGTGTCGGGACAGGGGAGCCACCCCTCCACTTT. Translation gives CAWSVGTGEPPLHF. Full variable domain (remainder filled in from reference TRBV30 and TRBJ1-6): SQTIHQWPATLVQPVGSPLSLECTVEGTSNPNLYWYRQAAGRGLQLLFYSVGIGQISSEVPQNLSASRPQDRQFILSSKKLLLSDSGFYLCAWSVGTGEPPLHFGNGTRLTVT.

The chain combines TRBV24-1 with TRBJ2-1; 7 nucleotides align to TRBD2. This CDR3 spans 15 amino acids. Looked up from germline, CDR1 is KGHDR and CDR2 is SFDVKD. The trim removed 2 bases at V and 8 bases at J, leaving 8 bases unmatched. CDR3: CATSDWGRGSDEQFF. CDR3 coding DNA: TGTGCCACCAGTGATTGGGGGAGGGGTTCCGATGAGCAGTTCTTC.

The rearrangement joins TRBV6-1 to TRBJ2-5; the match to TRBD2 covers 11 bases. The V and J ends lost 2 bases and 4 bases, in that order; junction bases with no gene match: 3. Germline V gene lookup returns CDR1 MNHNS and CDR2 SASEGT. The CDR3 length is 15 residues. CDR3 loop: CASSELAGGGETQYF. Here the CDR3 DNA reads TGTGCCAGCAGTGAACTAGCGGGAGGTGGAGAGACCCAGTACTTC.

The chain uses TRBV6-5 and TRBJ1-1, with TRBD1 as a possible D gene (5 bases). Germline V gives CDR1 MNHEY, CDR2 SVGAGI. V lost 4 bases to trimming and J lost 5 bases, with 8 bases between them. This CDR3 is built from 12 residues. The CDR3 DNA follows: TGTGCCAGCAGTTTTGGGGGGACTGAAGCTTTCTTT. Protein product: CASSFGGTEAFF.

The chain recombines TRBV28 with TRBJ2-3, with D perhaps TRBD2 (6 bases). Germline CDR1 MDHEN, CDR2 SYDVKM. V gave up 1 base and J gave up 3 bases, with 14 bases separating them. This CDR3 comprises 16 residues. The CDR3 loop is CASSLLFGGFTDTQYF. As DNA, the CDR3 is TGTGCCAGCAGTTTATTGTTTGGGGGGTTTACAGATACGCAGTATTTT.

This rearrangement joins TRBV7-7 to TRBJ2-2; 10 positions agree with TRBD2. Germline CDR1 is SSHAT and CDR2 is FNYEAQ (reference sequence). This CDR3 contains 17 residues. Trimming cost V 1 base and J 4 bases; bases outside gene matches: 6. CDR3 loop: CASSLDLAGGSTGELFF. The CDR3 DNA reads TGTGCCAGCAGCTTAGATTTAGCGGGGGGCAGCACCGGGGAGCTGTTTTTT.

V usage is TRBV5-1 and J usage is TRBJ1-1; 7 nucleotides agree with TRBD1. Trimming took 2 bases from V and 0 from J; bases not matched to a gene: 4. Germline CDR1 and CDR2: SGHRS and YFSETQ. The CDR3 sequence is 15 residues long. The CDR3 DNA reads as TGCGCCAGCAGCTTTGGACAGGCTATGAACACTGAAGCTTTCTTT. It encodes CASSFGQAMNTEAFF.

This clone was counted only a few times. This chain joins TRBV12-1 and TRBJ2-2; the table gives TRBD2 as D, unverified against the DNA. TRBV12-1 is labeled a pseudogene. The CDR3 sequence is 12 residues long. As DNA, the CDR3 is TGTGCCAGCTCTGGAGAGCGGGGGGAGCTGTTTTTT. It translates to CASSGERGELFF.

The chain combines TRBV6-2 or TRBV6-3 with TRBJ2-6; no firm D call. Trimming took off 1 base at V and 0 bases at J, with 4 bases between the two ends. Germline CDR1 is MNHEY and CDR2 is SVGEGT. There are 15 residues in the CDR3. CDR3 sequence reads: CASSYYNSGANVLTF. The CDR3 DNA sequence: TGTGCCAGCAGTTACTACAACTCTGGGGCCAACGTCCTGACTTTC.

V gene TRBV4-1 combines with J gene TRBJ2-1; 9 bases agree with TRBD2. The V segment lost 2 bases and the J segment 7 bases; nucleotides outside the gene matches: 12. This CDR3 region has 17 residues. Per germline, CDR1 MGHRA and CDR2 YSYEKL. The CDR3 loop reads CASSQSAGGLAFNEQFF. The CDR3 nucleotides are TGCGCCAGCAGCCAATCCGCGGGGGGGCTAGCGTTTAATGAGCAGTTCTTC.

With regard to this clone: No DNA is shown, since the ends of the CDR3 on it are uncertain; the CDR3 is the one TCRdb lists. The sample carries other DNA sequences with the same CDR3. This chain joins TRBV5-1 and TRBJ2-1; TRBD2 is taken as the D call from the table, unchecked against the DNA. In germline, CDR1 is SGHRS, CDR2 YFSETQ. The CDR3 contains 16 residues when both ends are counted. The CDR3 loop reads CASSFGAGTRGYEQFF.

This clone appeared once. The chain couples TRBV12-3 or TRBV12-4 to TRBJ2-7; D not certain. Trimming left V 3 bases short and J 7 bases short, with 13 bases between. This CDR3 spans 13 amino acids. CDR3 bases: TGTGCCAGCAGTTTTTCGACAACTTTGGAGCAGTACTTC. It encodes CASSFSTTLEQYF.

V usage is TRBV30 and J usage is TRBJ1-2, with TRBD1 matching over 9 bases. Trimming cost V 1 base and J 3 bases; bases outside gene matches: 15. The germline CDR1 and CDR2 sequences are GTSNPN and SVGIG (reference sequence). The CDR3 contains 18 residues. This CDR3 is CAWSDPDYRGRRYYGYTF. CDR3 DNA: TGTGCCTGGAGTGACCCAGACTACAGGGGGCGCCGGTACTATGGCTACACCTTC.

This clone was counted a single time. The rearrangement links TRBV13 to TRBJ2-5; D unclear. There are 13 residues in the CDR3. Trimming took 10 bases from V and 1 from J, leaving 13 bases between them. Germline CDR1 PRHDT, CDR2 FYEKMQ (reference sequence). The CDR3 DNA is TGTGCCACGGCGGCGGATTCCCAAGAGACCCAGTACTTC. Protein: CATAADSQETQYF.

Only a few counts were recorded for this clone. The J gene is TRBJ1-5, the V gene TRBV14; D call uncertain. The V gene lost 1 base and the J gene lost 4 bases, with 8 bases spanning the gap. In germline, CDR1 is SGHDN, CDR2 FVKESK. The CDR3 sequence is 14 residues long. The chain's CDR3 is CASSQGGSNQPQHF. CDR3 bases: TGTGCCAGCAGCCAAGGAGGGTCGAATCAGCCCCAGCATTTT.

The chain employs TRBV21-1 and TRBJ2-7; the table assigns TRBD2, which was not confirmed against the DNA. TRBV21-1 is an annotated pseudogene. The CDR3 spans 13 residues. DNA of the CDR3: TGTGCCAGCAGCAAAGCGGAGTGCTACGAGCAGTACTTC. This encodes CASSKAECYEQYF.